The clone carrying this TCR beta chain was counted many times. Antigen unknown. This entry is derived from a study of CD8 T cells in ankylosing spondylitis. General study results and limits: A TCR beta motif of roughly eight highly homologous variants appeared characteristic of ankylosing spondylitis blood. Reportedly, disease-linked clones are significantly enriched in ankylosing spondylitis patients' matched synovial fluid.

It was by quantitative 5'-RACE with molecular barcodes that TCR beta libraries were made. TCRdb re-called the 5' RACE reads with MiXCR, one entry per CDR3 protein. The repertoire holds around 140,000 distinct CDR3 sequences, with approximately 10% as singletons. Sequenced: blood, either unsorted or a sorted T cell fraction (not recorded which). The clonotype was recovered from a female donor with ankylosing spondylitis or in good health (not recorded which).

This chain's CDR3 is CASSLDSSAIGDTQYF. The CDR3 region has the DNA TGTGCCAGCAGCTTAGATTCATCAGCTATAGGGGATACGCAGTATTTT. The chain uses TRBV11-3 and TRBJ2-3; D is unclear. V was shortened by 0 bases and J by 6 bases, with 16 bases between the two germline ends. Germline CDR1 reads SGHNT; CDR2 reads YENEEA. This CDR3 has 16 amino acids.